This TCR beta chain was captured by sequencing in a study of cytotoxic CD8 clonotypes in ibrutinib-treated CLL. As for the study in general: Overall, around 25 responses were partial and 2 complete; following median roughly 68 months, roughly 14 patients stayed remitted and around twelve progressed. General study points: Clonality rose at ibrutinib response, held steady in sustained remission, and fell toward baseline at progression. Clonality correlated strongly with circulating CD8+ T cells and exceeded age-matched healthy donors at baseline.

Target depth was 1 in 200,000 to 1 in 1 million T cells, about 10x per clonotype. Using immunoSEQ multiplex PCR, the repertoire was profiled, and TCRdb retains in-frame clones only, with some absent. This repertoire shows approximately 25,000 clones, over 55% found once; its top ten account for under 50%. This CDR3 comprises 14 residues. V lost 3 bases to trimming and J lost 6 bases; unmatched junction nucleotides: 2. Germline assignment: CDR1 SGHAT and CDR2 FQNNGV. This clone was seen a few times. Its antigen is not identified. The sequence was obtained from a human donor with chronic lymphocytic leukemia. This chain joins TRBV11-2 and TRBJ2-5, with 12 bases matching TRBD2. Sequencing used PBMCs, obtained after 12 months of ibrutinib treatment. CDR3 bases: TGTGCCAGCAGCTTGACTAGCGGGGGAAAGACCCAGTACTTC. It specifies CASSLTSGGKTQYF.